These 19 T cell receptor beta chains originate from one sample sequenced in a study of blood T cell repertoires in COVID-19. Generated by immunoSEQ multiplex PCR, the TCRdb table keeps only in-frame clones and is missing some. The table records 200,000 to 250,000 clones, 80% to 90% of them present only once. The sample was PBMCs or T cells enriched from blood (not recorded which). The receptors here all came from a woman under 30 in a cohort exposed to, infected with or recovered from COVID-19 (not recorded which).

This clone was seen a handful of times. The chain links TRBV5-1 to TRBJ2-4; 11 nucleotides line up with TRBD2. Trimming took 1 base from V and 5 from J; bases not matched to a gene: 8. This CDR3 comprises 17 residues. Germline V gene data show CDR1 as SGHRS and CDR2 as YFSETQ. The CDR3 region is CASSLSSGGFGQNIQYF. The CDR3 DNA reads as TGCGCCAGCAGCTTGTCTAGCGGGGGGTTTGGCCAAAACATTCAGTACTTC.

This clone was seen once. The chain couples TRBV28 to TRBJ1-4; maybe TRBD1 (6 bases). CDR1 is MDHEN, CDR2 SYDVKM, per germline. Trimming shortened V by 2 bases and J by 4 bases, and 8 bases separated the two germline ends. The CDR3 contains 14 residues. The CDR3 nucleotides read TGTGCCAGCAGTTTAGGACAGCTTAATGAAAAACTGTTTTTT. It translates to CASSLGQLNEKLFF.

This chain uses TRBV5-1 with TRBJ1-1; D might be TRBD1 (6 bases). V lost 1 base to trimming and J lost 5 bases, with 12 bases between them. The CDR3 contains 14 residues. CDR1 SGHRS and CDR2 YFSETQ come from the germline V gene. The CDR3 loop is CASSLLSGETEAFF. The CDR3 coding sequence is TGCGCCAGCAGCTTGTTATCAGGGGAAACTGAAGCTTTCTTT.

This clone was counted between two and nine times. The V gene is TRBV18, the J gene TRBJ1-4; D gene ambiguous. The length of the CDR3 is 14 residues. The V gene's germline CDR1 is KGHSH and CDR2 LQKENI. Between the trimmed V and J ends, which lost 3 bases and 5 bases, there was a span of 10 bases. CDR3 residues: CASSPRAGNEKLFF. Here the CDR3 DNA reads TGTGCCAGCTCACCGAGGGCCGGGAATGAAAAACTGTTTTTT.

This clone was seen just once. Other DNA sequences in this sample translate to the same CDR3. J is TRBJ1-5 and V is TRBV2; D is ambiguous. The CDR3 length is 12 residues. With 3 bases removed from V and 3 bases from J, the gap between germline ends came to 3 bases. The germline V gene has CDR1 SNHLY and CDR2 FYNNEI. The CDR3 loop is CASSEANQPQHF. CDR3 coding DNA: TGTGCCAGCAGTGAGGCCAATCAGCCCCAGCATTTT.

The count of this clone is one. The chain couples TRBV6-6 to TRBJ2-7, with D unclear. The CDR3 contains 14 residues. Germline CDR1 MNHNY, CDR2 SVGAGI (reference sequence). V was cut by 5 bases and J by 0 bases, with 11 bases left in between. The CDR3 nucleotides read TGTGCCAGCAGTCCCTCGATACACTCCTACGAGCAGTACTTC. This sequence encodes CASSPSIHSYEQYF.

The J gene is TRBJ2-5, the V gene TRBV6-6, with a weak D call TRBD2 (6 bases). This CDR3 has 12 amino acids. V dropped 6 bases and J dropped 5 bases, with 10 bases sitting between them. Germline CDR1 and CDR2: MNHNY and SVGAGI (reference sequence). CDR3 coding DNA: TGTGCCAGCAGGAGGGGACTTGAGACCCAGTACTTC. Its protein product is CASRRGLETQYF.

The chain has TRBV19 and TRBJ1-1, with a weak D call TRBD1 (6 bases). This CDR3 spans 17 amino acids. In germline, CDR1 is LNHDA, CDR2 SQIVND (reference sequence). Trimming removed 3 bases at V and 1 base at J, with 18 bases between. The CDR3 loop is CASSMLEGGSANTEAFF. The CDR3 DNA follows: TGTGCCAGTAGTATGTTGGAGGGGGGGTCGGCGAACACTGAAGCTTTCTTT.

The gene calls are TRBV24-1 and TRBJ1-1, with TRBD1 identical over 8 bases. V dropped 5 bases and J dropped 8; count of bases not matched to a gene: 3. From germline, CDR1 is KGHDR and CDR2 SFDVKD. This CDR3 comprises 12 residues. CDR3 in DNA: TGTGCCACCAGTGGGACAGGGACCGAAGCTTTCTTT. Residues: CATSGTGTEAFF.

The V call is TRBV7-8, the J call TRBJ2-1; TRBD2 matches 8 bases. There are 13 residues in the CDR3. Looked up from germline, CDR1 is SGHVS and CDR2 is FQNEAQ. The J segment lost 10 bases and the V segment lost 3 bases, leaving 5 bases of the junction unmatched. CDR3 DNA: TGTGCCAGCAGCTTTCCTCGGACTAGCGAGCAGTTCTTC. Translating gives CASSFPRTSEQFF.

This chain links TRBV19 with TRBJ2-2, with 9 nucleotides matching TRBD1. There are 15 residues in the CDR3. V gave up 6 bases and J gave up 6 bases; unmatched junction bases: 8. The germline V gene encodes CDR1 LNHDA and CDR2 SQIVND (reference sequence). The CDR3 protein is CASRNRDRESGELFF. The DNA of the CDR3 is TGTGCCAGTAGGAACCGGGACAGGGAGTCCGGGGAGCTGTTTTTT.

This chain joins TRBV18 and TRBJ1-2; D is uncertain. CDR1 is KGHSH, CDR2 LQKENI, per germline. The CDR3 consists of 15 residues. Trimming left V 3 bases short and J 0 bases short, with 11 bases between. CDR3 residues: CASSPQDSANYGYTF. The CDR3 DNA reads TGTGCCAGCTCACCGCAGGATTCAGCTAACTATGGCTACACCTTC.

V gene TRBV6-1 combines with J gene TRBJ1-4, with TRBD1 matching 7 bases. Germline lookup yields CDR1 MNHNS and CDR2 SASEGT. Losses at the gene ends were 2 bases for V and 5 bases for J; bases not matched to a gene: 8. This CDR3 is 16 amino acids long. The CDR3 protein is CASSERLRQGNEKLFF. The CDR3 DNA is TGTGCCAGCAGTGAACGACTGAGACAGGGCAATGAAAAACTGTTTTTT.

The rearrangement joins TRBV6-5 to TRBJ2-1; 7 bases match TRBD2. In germline, CDR1 is MNHEY, CDR2 SVGAGI. The CDR3 runs 14 residues. The trim removed 7 bases at V and 1 base at J, leaving 4 bases unmatched. The CDR3: CASTPGGSYNEQFF. In DNA, the CDR3 is TGTGCCAGCACCCCGGGGGGTTCCTACAATGAGCAGTTCTTC.

The CDR3 DNA reads as TGTGCCAGCAGCTTCGATCCCGGACTAGCGGGAGGGGCAGGTACGCAGTATTTT. It codes for CASSFDPGLAGGAGTQYF. V is TRBV11-2 and J is TRBJ2-3, with 15 bases aligning to TRBD2. V lost 3 bases to trimming and J lost 8 bases; unmatched junction nucleotides: 12. The germline gives CDR1 SGHAT, CDR2 FQNNGV. The CDR3 length is 18 residues. The whole variable domain, filled in from reference TRBV11-2 and TRBJ2-3, reads EAGVAQSPRYKIIEKRQSVAFWCNPISGHATLYWYQQILGQGPKLLIQFQNNGVVDDSQLPKDRFSAERLKGVDSTLKIQPAKLEDSAVYLCASSFDPGLAGGAGTQYFGPGTRLTVL.

V and J are TRBV18 and TRBJ2-2, with 9 bases identical to TRBD2. With 3 bases clipped from V and 4 bases from J, the junction kept 6 bases outside the gene matches. Germline loops: CDR1 KGHSH, CDR2 LQKENI. The CDR3 totals 16 residues. CDR3 nucleotides: TGTGCCAGCTCACCCGCCCTAGCGGGGAGCACCGGGGAGCTGTTTTTT. It codes for CASSPALAGSTGELFF.

This sequence joins TRBV5-1 and TRBJ2-7; 7 positions match TRBD1. Germline V CDR1 and CDR2: SGHRS, YFSETQ. V gave up 2 bases and J gave up 5 bases; unmatched junction bases: 10. The CDR3 totals 15 residues. The CDR3 sequence: CASSFGQAGPDEQYF. Here the CDR3 DNA reads TGCGCCAGCAGCTTCGGACAGGCGGGTCCAGACGAGCAGTACTTC. Variable domain in full (rest from reference TRBV5-1 and TRBJ2-7): KAGVTQTPRYLIKTRGQQVTLSCSPISGHRSVSWYQQTPGQGLQFLFEYFSETQRNKGNFPGRFSGRQFSNSRSEMNVSTLELGDSALYLCASSFGQAGPDEQYFGPGTRLTVT.

This sequence joins TRBV7-6 and TRBJ2-5, with D unclear. V shed 5 bases and J shed 4 bases, with 20 bases lying between them. The V gene's germline CDR1 is SGHVS and CDR2 FNYEAQ. There are 16 residues in the CDR3. CDR3 nucleotide sequence: TGTGCCAGCAGCCTCCAGACCGCTGCGGTGCGAGAGACCCAGTACTTC. Residues: CASSLQTAAVRETQYF.

This chain connects TRBV29-1 to TRBJ2-1, with TRBD2 identical over 9 bases. From germline, CDR1 is SQVTM and CDR2 ANQGSEA. The CDR3 is 15 amino acids. After removal of 0 bases from V and 4 bases from J, the junction contained 4 bases not matched to a gene. DNA of the CDR3: TGCAGCGTTGAAGAATCGCGGGGGGGGTACAATGAGCAGTTCTTC. Residues: CSVEESRGGYNEQFF.